The clone carrying this TCR beta chain appeared a few times. What it binds is not known. These data come from a study of identical twins. General study results and limits: The study drew conclusions from cross-sectional statistical analysis, not from following the same donors.

A universal primer site came from template switching; cDNA carried unique molecular identifiers. TCRdb fed the 5' RACE reads into MiXCR, producing one record per CDR3 protein. The sample has approximately 230,000 distinct CDR3 sequences; around 6.5% are singletons. The ends were cut back, 5 bases at V and 8 bases at J, with 12 bases in the middle. The CDR3 has 11 amino acids. Germline-derived CDR1 and CDR2 are SQVTM and ANQGSEA. The same specimen was also included in a second study, on T cells expressing NK-cell markers. From that study: In the group of eight sequenced donors, seven were HCMV-seropositive and one was seronegative. In several experiments, sorting was confined to alpha-beta TCR T cells through use of an anti-gamma-delta TCR antibody.

The sequence was collected from a woman aged 18-29 years in good health. The sequenced sample was CD8+ T cells sorted from blood. This chain joins TRBV29-1 and TRBJ1-1; perhaps TRBD1 as D (5 bases). The CDR3 loop reads CSVQTGVEAFF. The DNA for the CDR3 is TGCAGCGTTCAAACAGGTGTGGAAGCTTTCTTT.